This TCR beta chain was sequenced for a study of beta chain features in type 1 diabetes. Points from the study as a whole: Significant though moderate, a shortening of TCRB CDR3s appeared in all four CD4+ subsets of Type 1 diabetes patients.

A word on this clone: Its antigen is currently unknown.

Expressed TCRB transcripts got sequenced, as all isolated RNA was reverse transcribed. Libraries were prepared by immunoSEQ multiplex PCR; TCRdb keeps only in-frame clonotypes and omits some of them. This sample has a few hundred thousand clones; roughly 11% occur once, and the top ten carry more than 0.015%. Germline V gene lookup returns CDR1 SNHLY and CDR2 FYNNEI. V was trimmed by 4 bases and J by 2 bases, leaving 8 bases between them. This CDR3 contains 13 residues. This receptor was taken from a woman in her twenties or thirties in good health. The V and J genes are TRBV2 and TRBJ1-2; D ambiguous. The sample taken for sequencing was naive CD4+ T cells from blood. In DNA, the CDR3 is TGTGCCAGCAGTGTACACGGGAACTATGGCTACACCTTC. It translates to CASSVHGNYGYTF.